This entry concerns a single T cell receptor (beta chain). Its antigen is currently unknown. The data are from a study of T cell responses to AZD1222 COVID-19 vaccine. Study conclusions and caveats: Just 6 or 7 people given AZD1222 tested seropositive at baseline. Spike-specific TCR repertoires showed rising breadth and depth after two AZD1222 doses.

V lost 4 bases and J lost 2; bases outside the gene matches: 2. The CDR3 is 14 residues long. CDR1 is SQVTM and CDR2 is ANQGSEA in the germline V gene. The table came from immunoSEQ multiplex PCR; TCRdb's copy has only in-frame clones and leaves some out. This table holds 75,000 to 100,000 clones, roughly 92% found once. The receptor's source is an adult in good health. The sample in question was peripheral blood, obtained on day 0 of AZD1222 vaccination. V usage is TRBV29-1 and J usage is TRBJ2-1; TRBD1 agrees at 10 bases. DNA of the CDR3: TGCAGCGTTGGAGGACAGGGGGCCTACAATGAGCAGTTCTTC. Translation gives CSVGGQGAYNEQFF.